What follows is one TCR beta chain and its context. The antigen remains undetermined. The data were obtained in a study of T cell responses to AZD1222 COVID-19 vaccine. Notes on the study in general: Baseline serostatus was positive in only six AZD1222 recipients. Most donors were white British, females outnumbered males, and clonal diversity was possibly underestimated. Spike-specific TCR breadth and depth grew following two AZD1222 doses.

The germline gives CDR1 SGDLS, CDR2 YYNGEE. This CDR3 is 13 amino acids long. Trimming at V came to 3 bases and at J to 10 bases, leaving 5 bases not matched to a gene. Produced via immunoSEQ multiplex PCR; TCRdb's table is partial and in-frame only. The data hold about 110,000 clones, with about 90% observed a single time. Recipients boosted at about 4 weeks or about 12 weeks are pooled. The source material was peripheral blood, sampled 28 days after the second AZD1222 dose. This clonotype originated in an adult who received the AZD1222 COVID-19 vaccine. The chain carries TRBV9 and TRBJ1-1; 11 bases fit TRBD1. The DNA for the CDR3 is TGTGCCAGCAGCGCCACCGGGACAGGGGGAGCTTTCTTT. The encoded protein is CASSATGTGGAFF. Filled out from reference TRBV9 and TRBJ1-1, the complete variable domain reads DSGVTQTPKHLITATGQRVTLRCSPRSGDLSVYWYQQSLDQGLQFLIQYYNGEERAKGNILERFSAQQFPDLHSELNLSSLELGDSALYFCASSATGTGGAFFGQGTRLTVV.